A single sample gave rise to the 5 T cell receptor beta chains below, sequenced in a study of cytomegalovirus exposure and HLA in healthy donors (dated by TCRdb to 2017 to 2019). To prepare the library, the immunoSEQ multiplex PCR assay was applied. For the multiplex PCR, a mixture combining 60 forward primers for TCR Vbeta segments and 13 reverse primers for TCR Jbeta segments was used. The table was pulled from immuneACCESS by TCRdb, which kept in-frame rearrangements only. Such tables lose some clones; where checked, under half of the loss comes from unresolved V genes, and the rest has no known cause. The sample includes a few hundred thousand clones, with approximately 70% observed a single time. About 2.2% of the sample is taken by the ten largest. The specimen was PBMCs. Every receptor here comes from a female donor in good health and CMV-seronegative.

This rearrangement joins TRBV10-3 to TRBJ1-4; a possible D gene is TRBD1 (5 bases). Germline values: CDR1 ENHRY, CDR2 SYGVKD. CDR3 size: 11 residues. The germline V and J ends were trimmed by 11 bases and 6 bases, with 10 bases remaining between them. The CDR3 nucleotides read TGTGCCTCCGCGACAGATGAAAAACTGTTTTTT. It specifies CASATDEKLFF.

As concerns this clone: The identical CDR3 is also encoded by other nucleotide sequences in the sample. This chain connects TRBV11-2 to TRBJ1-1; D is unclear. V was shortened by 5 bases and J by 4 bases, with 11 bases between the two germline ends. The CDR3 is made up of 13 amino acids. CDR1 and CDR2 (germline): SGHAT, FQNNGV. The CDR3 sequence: CASSLSGGTEAFF. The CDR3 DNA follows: TGTGCCAGCAGCCTGTCCGGAGGCACTGAAGCTTTCTTT. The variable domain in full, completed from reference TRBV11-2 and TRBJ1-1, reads EAGVAQSPRYKIIEKRQSVAFWCNPISGHATLYWYQQILGQGPKLLIQFQNNGVVDDSQLPKDRFSAERLKGVDSTLKIQPAKLEDSAVYLCASSLSGGTEAFFGQGTRLTVV.

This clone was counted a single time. The DNA of the CDR3 is TGTGCCTGGAGTAACTGGGGAGAGGTAAACTATGGCTACACCTTC. Its protein product is CAWSNWGEVNYGYTF. The J gene is TRBJ1-2, the V gene TRBV30, with D unresolved. CDR1 and CDR2 (germline): GTSNPN, SVGIG (reference sequence). The germline V and J ends were trimmed by 2 bases and 2 bases, with 15 bases remaining between them. The CDR3 is made up of 15 amino acids.

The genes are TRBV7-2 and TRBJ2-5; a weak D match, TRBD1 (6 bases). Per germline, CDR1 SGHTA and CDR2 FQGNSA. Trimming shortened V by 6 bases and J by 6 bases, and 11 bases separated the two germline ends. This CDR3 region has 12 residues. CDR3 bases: TGTGCCAGCAGTTTGGACAGTAAGACCCAGTACTTC. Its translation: CASSLDSKTQYF. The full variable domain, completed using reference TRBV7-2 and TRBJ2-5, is GAGVSQSPSNKVTEKGKDVELRCDPISGHTALYWYRQSLGQGLEFLIYFQGNSAPDKSGLPSDRFSAERTGGSVSTLTIQRTQQEDSAVYLCASSLDSKTQYFGPGTRLLVL.

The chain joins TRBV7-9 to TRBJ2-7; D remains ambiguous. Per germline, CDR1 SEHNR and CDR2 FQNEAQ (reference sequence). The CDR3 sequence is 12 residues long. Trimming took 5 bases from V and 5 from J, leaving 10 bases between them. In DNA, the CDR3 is TGTGCCAGCAGCCTGGTGGCCGACGAGCAGTACTTC. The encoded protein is CASSLVADEQYF.